The rows below give T cell receptor beta chains drawn from one sample of a study of T cells in narcolepsy. TCRdb keeps only in-frame clones here, not all; method: immunoSEQ multiplex PCR. The data hold just over 20,000 clones, with roughly nine tenths observed a single time. Sequencing was carried out using CD45RA- memory CD4+ T cells from PBMCs. These receptors were obtained from a human donor with narcolepsy. Each CDR3 is given with its conserved first and last residue. D genes are given only for firm matches. Clone size is shown for a subset of rows, as once, few, many or a class of expanded clone.

v_call	d_call	j_call	clone_size	cdr3_nt	cdr3_aa
TRBV2	-	TRBJ1-2	-	TGTGCCAGCAGCGGGCTCTATGGCTACACCTTC	CASSGLYGYTF
TRBV7-9	-	TRBJ1-2	-	TGTGCCAGCAGTAATCCCGGGACAACCAACTATGGCTACACCTTC	CASSNPGTTNYGYTF
TRBV4-3	-	TRBJ2-5	-	TGCGCCAGCAGCCAAGATTCCCTATTCGAGACCCAGTACTTC	CASSQDSLFETQYF
TRBV7-3	TRBD2	TRBJ2-1	-	TGTGCCAGCAGCCTCGCCGGGACTAGAAACTACAATGAGCAGTTCTTC	CASSLAGTRNYNEQFF
TRBV10-2	TRBD1	TRBJ1-2	-	TGCGCCAGCAGTGAGTCCTTAGGACAGGGAAAAGACTATGGCTACACCTTC	CASSESLGQGKDYGYTF
TRBV30	-	TRBJ2-7	-	TGTGCCTGGACCCGCGACCGGGGAACGGAGCAGTACTTC	CAWTRDRGTEQYF
TRBV9	TRBD2	TRBJ2-1	-	TGTGCCAGCAGCGTAGCCCGACCTGGGGGACTAGCGGGTATTTCCGCGCGCCTATACAATGAGCAGTTCTTC	CASSVARPGGLAGISARLYNEQFF
TRBV10-3	-	TRBJ2-1	once	TGTGCCATCAGTGAGTCGATATTGAGAGCGGGTTCCAATGAGCAGTTCTTC	CAISESILRAGSNEQFF
TRBV6-5	-	TRBJ1-5	-	TGTGCCAGCAAGACAGCGGACAATCAGCCCCAGCATTTT	CASKTADNQPQHF
TRBV27	-	TRBJ1-1	few	TGTGCCAGCAGTTTTCGGCAGGGGAAGGGGACTGAAGCTTTCTTT	CASSFRQGKGTEAFF
TRBV28	-	TRBJ1-5	-	TGTGCCAGCAGTTTGATAGAAGGTTCCGGGCCCCAGCATTTT	CASSLIEGSGPQHF
TRBV9	TRBD2	TRBJ2-5	-	TGTGCCAGCAGCGTAGCTGGGAGGGTCTCAGAGACCCAGTACTTC	CASSVAGRVSETQYF
TRBV6-5	TRBD1	TRBJ1-2	-	TGTGCCAGCAGAACCAGGGACAGCCATGGCTACACCTTC	CASRTRDSHGYTF
TRBV27	-	TRBJ1-1	-	TGTGCCAGCAGTTTAGGACAAGGGAGTGGGAACACTGAAGCTTTCTTT	CASSLGQGSGNTEAFF
TRBV7-8	-	TRBJ1-2	once	TGTGCCAGCAGCTTACTTCGGGTGGGTGACTACACCTTC	CASSLLRVGDYTF
TRBV28	-	TRBJ1-5	-	TGTGCCAGCAGGAGCGGGGGGTATCAGCCCCAGCATTTT	CASRSGGYQPQHF
TRBV6-5	-	TRBJ1-5	-	TGTGCCAGCAGCCCGAGGACTTCCCCGTATCAGCCCCAGCATTTT	CASSPRTSPYQPQHF
TRBV4-2	-	TRBJ2-7	-	TGTGCCAGCAGCCAAGATGGTGAGAGGCCTACCTACGAGCAGTACTTC	CASSQDGERPTYEQYF
TRBV4-2	TRBD1	TRBJ2-2	-	TGTGCCAGCGGTGATGGGACAGCGAACACCGGGGAGCTGTTTTTT	CASGDGTANTGELFF
TRBV2	-	TRBJ2-7	-	TGTGCCATAGCGCCTAAGAGGGGGTCCACTGCCTACGAGCAGTACTTC	CAIAPKRGSTAYEQYF
TRBV6-6	-	TRBJ2-1	once	TGTGCCAGCAGTTACTCAGTGGTCCTCTCCTACAATGAGCAGTTCTTC	CASSYSVVLSYNEQFF
TRBV6-1	TRBD2	TRBJ2-1	-	TGTGCCAGCAGTACAGAAACGGGGGGGTACAATGAGCAGTTCTTC	CASSTETGGYNEQFF
TRBV19	TRBD1	TRBJ2-3	-	TGTGCCAGTAGTAGGACAGGCAATACGCAGTATTTT	CASSRTGNTQYF
TRBV5-4	-	TRBJ2-2	-	TGTGCCAGCAGCGACGGCAAGAACACCGGGGAGCTGTTTTTT	CASSDGKNTGELFF
TRBV12-5	-	TRBJ2-1	-	TGTGCTAGTGGTTTGAGGGGGGAGCAGTTCTTC	CASGLRGEQFF
TRBV7-9	-	TRBJ1-3	-	TGTGCCAGCAGCACTTACAAGATTGGAAACACCATATATTTT	CASSTYKIGNTIYF
TRBV30	TRBD2	TRBJ2-5	-	TGTGCCTGGAGTGTATTTGCGAGCGGGAGTTTTGAGACCCAGTACTTC	CAWSVFASGSFETQYF
TRBV2	-	TRBJ2-7	-	TGTGCCAGCAGGACCGACGGTCCACGCTACGAGCAGTACTTC	CASRTDGPRYEQYF
TRBV6-5	-	TRBJ2-2	-	TGTGCCAGCAGTACCATGACCGGGGAGCTGTTTTTT	CASSTMTGELFF
TRBV27	TRBD1	TRBJ1-1	-	TGTGCCAGCAGTTTTTGGCAGGGGGCGGGGAACACTGAAGCTTTCTTT	CASSFWQGAGNTEAFF
TRBV5-4	TRBD1	TRBJ2-5	-	TGTGCCAGCAGGCGAGACAGGGGCCAAGAGACCCAGTACTTC	CASRRDRGQETQYF
TRBV28	TRBD1	TRBJ2-7	-	TGTGCCAGCTTCGGGGACAGGGGAACCTACGAGCAGTACTTC	CASFGDRGTYEQYF
TRBV15	-	TRBJ2-5	-	TGTGCCACCACCTCCGGACGGGCACAAGAGACCCAGTACTTC	CATTSGRAQETQYF
TRBV27	TRBD1	TRBJ2-7	-	TGTGCCAGCAGAACCGGGACAGGGGGCTCCTACGAGCAGTACTTC	CASRTGTGGSYEQYF
TRBV4-2	TRBD1	TRBJ1-2	-	TGTGCCAGCAGCCAACCGGGGACAGAATATGGCTACACCTTC	CASSQPGTEYGYTF
TRBV25-1	-	TRBJ1-1	once	TGTGCCAGCAGTGATAGGGTGAACACTGAAGCTTTCTTT	CASSDRVNTEAFF
TRBV4-2	-	TRBJ2-7	few	TGTGCCAGCAGCCAAGATCAGGTTTGGTACTCCTACGAGCAGTACTTC	CASSQDQVWYSYEQYF
TRBV7-8	-	TRBJ2-7	-	TGTGCCAGCAGCCTCCTCTTGGGGGAGCAGTACTTC	CASSLLLGEQYF
TRBV27	-	TRBJ2-7	-	TGTGCCAGCAGTTTATCGGGTCTTCCCCCGGGGGAGCAGTACTTC	CASSLSGLPPGEQYF
TRBV6-5	-	TRBJ1-2	-	TGTGCCAGCAGCAATGGGGGCGTCTATGGCTACACCTTC	CASSNGGVYGYTF
TRBV6-6	-	TRBJ1-5	-	TGTGCCAGCAGTTACTCGGGTGGTTATAGCAATCAGCCCCAGCATTTT	CASSYSGGYSNQPQHF
TRBV2	TRBD2	TRBJ2-1	-	TGTGCCAGCAGGGATAGCGGGAGGGGAGAGCAGTTCTTC	CASRDSGRGEQFF
TRBV18	-	TRBJ2-5	-	TGTGCCAGCTCACCACCGGGGATCGAGACCCAGTACTTC	CASSPPGIETQYF
TRBV7-2	-	TRBJ1-5	-	TGTGCCAGCAGCTTACAGTTGCCGAATTTGATTAGCAATCAGCCCCAGCATTTT	CASSLQLPNLISNQPQHF
TRBV6-6	-	TRBJ1-5	-	TGTGCCAGCAGTTACGGCAGCCAGAATCAGCCCCAGCATTTT	CASSYGSQNQPQHF
TRBV27	-	TRBJ2-7	once	TGTGCCAGCACCTCGGGGGACAGCTCCTACGAGCAGTACTTC	CASTSGDSSYEQYF
TRBV29-1	-	TRBJ2-7	-	TGCAGCGCTGGCGGAGCCCAGCCAATCGAGCAGTACTTC	CSAGGAQPIEQYF
TRBV5-1	-	TRBJ2-5	-	TGCGCCAGCAGCTCGGGGACAATGCAAGAGACCCAGTACTTC	CASSSGTMQETQYF
TRBV7-2	-	TRBJ1-2	-	TGTGCCAGCAGCTCTCGGCAGGTTGGTGGCTACACCTTC	CASSSRQVGGYTF
TRBV28	-	TRBJ2-5	-	TGTGCCAGCAGTTTAGTCGGGGAGACCCAGTACTTC	CASSLVGETQYF
TRBV27	-	TRBJ2-3	-	TGTGCCAGCAGCCCCGGGGTAGCGTGGATCACAGATACGCAGTATTTT	CASSPGVAWITDTQYF
TRBV5-6	-	TRBJ2-6	-	TGTGCCAGCAGCTTGGTAGACCTCCACTCTGGGGCCAACGTCCTGACTTTC	CASSLVDLHSGANVLTF
TRBV30	TRBD2	TRBJ2-5	-	TGTGCCTGGACCTTGGGGTCCCGGTTAAGCGGGGGGACCCAGTACTTC	CAWTLGSRLSGGTQYF
TRBV29-1	TRBD2	TRBJ2-1	-	TGCAGCGCCAAGGGGGGGCTAGCGGGAGTCAGGGAGCAGTTCTTC	CSAKGGLAGVREQFF
TRBV7-2	TRBD1	TRBJ1-5	-	TGTGCCAGCAGCCCCAGGGGGATTGGGCAGCCCCAGCATTTT	CASSPRGIGQPQHF
TRBV11-2	-	TRBJ2-5	-	TGTGCCAGCAGCCCCCGAGGCAGACAAGAGACCCAGTACTTC	CASSPRGRQETQYF
TRBV6-1	TRBD2	TRBJ2-7	-	TGTGCCAGCAGTGAGGGGACTACCCAAGTTGAGCAGTACTTC	CASSEGTTQVEQYF
TRBV20-1	-	TRBJ2-1	-	TGCAGTGCTAGAGCTGGCCCAGAGCAGTTCTTC	CSARAGPEQFF
TRBV7-9	-	TRBJ1-3	few	TGTGCCAGCAGCTTTCCCAGGGTGGCGGGAAACACCATATATTTT	CASSFPRVAGNTIYF
TRBV5-1	TRBD2	TRBJ2-7	-	TGCGCCAGCAGCCGTACTAGCGGGAGCGGTTACGAGCAGTACTTC	CASSRTSGSGYEQYF